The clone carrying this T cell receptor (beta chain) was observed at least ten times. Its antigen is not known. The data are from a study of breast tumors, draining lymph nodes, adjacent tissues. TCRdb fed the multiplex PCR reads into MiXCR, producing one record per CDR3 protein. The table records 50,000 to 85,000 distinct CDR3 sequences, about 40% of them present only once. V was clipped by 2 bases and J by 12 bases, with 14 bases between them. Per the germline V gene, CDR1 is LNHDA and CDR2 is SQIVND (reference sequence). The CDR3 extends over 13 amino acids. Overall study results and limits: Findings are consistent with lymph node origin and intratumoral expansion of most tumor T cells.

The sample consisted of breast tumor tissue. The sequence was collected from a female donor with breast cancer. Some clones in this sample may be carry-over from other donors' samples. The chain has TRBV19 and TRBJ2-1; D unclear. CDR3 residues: CASSINSKLGQFF. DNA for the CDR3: TGTGCCAGTAGTATAAATTCCAAACTCGGGCAGTTCTTC.